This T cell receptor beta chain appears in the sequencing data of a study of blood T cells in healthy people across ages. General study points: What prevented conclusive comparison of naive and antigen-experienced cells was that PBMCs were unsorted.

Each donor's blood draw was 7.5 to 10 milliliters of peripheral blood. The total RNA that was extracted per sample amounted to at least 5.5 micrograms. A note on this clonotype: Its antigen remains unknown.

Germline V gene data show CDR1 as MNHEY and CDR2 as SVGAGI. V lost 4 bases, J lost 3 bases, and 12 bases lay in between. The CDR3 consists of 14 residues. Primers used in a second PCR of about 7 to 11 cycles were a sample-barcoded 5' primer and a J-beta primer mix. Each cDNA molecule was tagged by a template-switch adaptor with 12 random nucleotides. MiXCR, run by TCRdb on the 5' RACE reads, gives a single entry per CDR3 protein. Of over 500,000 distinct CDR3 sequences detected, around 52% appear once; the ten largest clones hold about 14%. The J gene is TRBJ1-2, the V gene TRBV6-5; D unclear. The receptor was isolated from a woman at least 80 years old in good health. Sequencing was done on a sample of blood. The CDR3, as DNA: TGTGCCAGCAGTTCTGGATTGGGTTACTATGGCTACACCTTC. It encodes CASSSGLGYYGYTF.